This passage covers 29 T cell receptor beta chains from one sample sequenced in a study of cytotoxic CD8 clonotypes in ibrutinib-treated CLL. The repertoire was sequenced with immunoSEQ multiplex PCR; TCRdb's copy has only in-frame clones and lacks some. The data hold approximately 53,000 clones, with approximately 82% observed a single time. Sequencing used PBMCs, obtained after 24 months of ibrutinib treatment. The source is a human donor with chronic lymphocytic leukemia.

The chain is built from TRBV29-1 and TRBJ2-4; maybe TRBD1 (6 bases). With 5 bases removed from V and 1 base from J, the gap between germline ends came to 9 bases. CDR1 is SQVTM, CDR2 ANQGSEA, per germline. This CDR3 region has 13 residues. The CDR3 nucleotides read TGCAGCGTTCCTGACAGGGCCAAAAACATTCAGTACTTC. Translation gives CSVPDRAKNIQYF.

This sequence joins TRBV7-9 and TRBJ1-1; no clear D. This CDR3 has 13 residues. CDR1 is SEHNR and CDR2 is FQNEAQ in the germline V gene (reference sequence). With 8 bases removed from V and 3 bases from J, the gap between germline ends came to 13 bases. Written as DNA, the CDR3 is TGTGCCAGCGCAAAGGTTTTTGACACTGAAGCTTTCTTT. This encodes CASAKVFDTEAFF.

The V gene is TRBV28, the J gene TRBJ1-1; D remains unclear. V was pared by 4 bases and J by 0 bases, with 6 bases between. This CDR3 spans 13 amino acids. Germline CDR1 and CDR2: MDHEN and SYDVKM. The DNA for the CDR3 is TGTGCCAGCAGTTCCGGATTGAACACTGAAGCTTTCTTT. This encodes CASSSGLNTEAFF.

The CDR3, as DNA: TGTGCCAGTAGTATTTTGATAAACCAAAACATTCAGTACTTC. Protein product: CASSILINQNIQYF. The rearrangement joins TRBV19 to TRBJ2-4, with no clear D. The CDR3 is 14 residues long. Looked up from germline, CDR1 is LNHDA and CDR2 is SQIVND (reference sequence). Trimming stripped 3 bases from V and 5 bases from J, with 11 bases between. The variable domain in full, with the rest retrieved from reference TRBV19 and TRBJ2-4, is DGGITQSPKYLFRKEGQNVTLSCEQNLNHDAMYWYRQDPGQGLRLIYYSQIVNDFQKGDIAEGYSVSREKKESFPLTVTSAQKNPTAFYLCASSILINQNIQYFGAGTRLSVL.

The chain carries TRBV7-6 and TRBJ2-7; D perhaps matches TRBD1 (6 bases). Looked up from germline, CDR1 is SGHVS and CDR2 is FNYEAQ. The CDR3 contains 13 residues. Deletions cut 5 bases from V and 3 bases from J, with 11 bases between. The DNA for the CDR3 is TGTGCCAGCAGCCTGGACAGAAGCTACGAGCAGTACTTC. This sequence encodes CASSLDRSYEQYF.

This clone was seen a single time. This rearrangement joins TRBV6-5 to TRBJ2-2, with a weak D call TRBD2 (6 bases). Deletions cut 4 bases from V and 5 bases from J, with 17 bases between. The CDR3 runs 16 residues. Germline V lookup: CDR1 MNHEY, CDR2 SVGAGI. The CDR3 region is CASSSRGGGQTGELFF. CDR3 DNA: TGTGCCAGCAGTTCCCGCGGTGGAGGGCAGACCGGGGAGCTGTTTTTT.

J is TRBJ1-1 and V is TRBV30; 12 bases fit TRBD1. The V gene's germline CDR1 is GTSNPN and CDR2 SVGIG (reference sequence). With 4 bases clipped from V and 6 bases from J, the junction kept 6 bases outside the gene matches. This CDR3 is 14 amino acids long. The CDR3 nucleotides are TGTGCCTGGATAAGAGGGACAGGGGGCCCTGAAGCTTTCTTT. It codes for CAWIRGTGGPEAFF.

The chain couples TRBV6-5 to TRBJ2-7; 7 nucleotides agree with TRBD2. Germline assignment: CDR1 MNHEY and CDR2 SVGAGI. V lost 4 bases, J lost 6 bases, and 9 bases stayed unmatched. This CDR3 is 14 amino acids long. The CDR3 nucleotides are TGTGCCAGCAGTTGGGAGGGGATCGGGCGCGAGCAGTACTTC. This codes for CASSWEGIGREQYF.

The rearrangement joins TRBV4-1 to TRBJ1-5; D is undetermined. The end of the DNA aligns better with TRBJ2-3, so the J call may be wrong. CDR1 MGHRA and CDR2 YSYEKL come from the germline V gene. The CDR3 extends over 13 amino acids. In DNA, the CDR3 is TGCGCCAGCAGCCTACATGGGGATCAGCCCCAGTATTTT. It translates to CASSLHGDQPQYF.

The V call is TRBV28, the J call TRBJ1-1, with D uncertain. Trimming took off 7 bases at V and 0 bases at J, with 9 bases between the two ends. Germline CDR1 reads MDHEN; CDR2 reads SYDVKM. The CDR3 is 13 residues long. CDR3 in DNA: TGTGCCAGCACTTTGGGTATGAACACTGAAGCTTTCTTT. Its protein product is CASTLGMNTEAFF.

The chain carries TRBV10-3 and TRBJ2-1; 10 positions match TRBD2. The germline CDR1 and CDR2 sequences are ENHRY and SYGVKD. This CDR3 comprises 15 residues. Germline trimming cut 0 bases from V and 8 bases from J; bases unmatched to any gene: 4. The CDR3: CAISESTSGIDEQFF. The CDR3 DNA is TGTGCCATCAGTGAGTCAACTAGCGGGATTGATGAGCAGTTCTTC.

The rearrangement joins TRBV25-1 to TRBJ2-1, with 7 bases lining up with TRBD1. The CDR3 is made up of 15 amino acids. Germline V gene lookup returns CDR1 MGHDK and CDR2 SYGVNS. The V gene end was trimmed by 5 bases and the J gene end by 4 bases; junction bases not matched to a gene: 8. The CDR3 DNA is TGTGCCAGCAGTAAACAGGGGACCCCTTACAATGAGCAGTTCTTC. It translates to CASSKQGTPYNEQFF.

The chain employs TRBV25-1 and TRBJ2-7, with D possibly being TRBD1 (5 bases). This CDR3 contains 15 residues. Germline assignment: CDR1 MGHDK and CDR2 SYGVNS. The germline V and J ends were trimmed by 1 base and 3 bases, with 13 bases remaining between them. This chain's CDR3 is CASSESGDSFYEQYF. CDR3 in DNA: TGTGCCAGCAGTGAATCCGGAGACAGTTTCTACGAGCAGTACTTC.

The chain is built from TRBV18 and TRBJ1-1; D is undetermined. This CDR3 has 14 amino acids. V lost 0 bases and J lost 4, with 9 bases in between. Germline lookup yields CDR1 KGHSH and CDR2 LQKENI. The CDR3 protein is CASSPPVGATEAFF. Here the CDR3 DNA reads TGTGCCAGCTCACCACCGGTGGGTGCCACTGAAGCTTTCTTT.

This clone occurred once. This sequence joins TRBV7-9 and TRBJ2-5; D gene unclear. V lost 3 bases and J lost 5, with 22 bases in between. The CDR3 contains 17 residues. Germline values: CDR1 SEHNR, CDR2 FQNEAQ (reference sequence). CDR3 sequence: CASSFNMNSGVWETQYF. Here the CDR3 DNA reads TGTGCCAGCAGCTTTAATATGAATAGTGGGGTATGGGAGACCCAGTACTTC.

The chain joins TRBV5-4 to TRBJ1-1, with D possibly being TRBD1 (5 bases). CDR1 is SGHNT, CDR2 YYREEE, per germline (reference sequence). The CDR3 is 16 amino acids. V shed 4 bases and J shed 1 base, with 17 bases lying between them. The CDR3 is CASSDTDRGKNTEAFF. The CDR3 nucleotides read TGTGCCAGCAGCGATACGGATAGGGGAAAGAACACTGAAGCTTTCTTT.

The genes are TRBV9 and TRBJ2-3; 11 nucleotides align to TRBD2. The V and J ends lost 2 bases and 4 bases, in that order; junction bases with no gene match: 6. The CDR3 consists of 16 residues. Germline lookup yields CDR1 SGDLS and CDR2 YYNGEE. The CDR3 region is CASSVTSGGSADTQYF. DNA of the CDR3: TGTGCCAGCAGCGTCACTAGCGGGGGTTCAGCAGATACGCAGTATTTT.

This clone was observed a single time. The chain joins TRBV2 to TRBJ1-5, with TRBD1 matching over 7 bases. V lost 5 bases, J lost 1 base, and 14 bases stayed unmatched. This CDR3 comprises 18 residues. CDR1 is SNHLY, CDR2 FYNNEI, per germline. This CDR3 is CASSPRRSDRASNQPQHF. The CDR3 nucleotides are TGTGCCAGCAGTCCCAGGCGGAGCGACAGGGCAAGCAATCAGCCCCAGCATTTT.

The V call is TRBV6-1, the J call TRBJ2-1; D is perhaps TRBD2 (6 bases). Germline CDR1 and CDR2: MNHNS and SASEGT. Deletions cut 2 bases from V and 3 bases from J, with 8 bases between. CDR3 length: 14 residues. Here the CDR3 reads CASSEPGSYNEQFF. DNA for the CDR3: TGTGCCAGCAGTGAACCCGGGAGCTACAATGAGCAGTTCTTC.

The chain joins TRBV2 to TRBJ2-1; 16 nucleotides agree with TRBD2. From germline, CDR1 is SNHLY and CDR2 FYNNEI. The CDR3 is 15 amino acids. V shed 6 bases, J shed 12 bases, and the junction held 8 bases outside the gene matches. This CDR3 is CASRAGTSGGGAQFF. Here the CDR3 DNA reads TGTGCCAGCAGAGCTGGGACTAGCGGGGGGGGTGCGCAGTTCTTC.

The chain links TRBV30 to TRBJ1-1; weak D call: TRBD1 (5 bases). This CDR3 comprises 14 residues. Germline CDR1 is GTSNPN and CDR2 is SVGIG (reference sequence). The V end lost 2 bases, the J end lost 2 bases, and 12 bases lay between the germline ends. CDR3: CAWSSGLKNTEAFF. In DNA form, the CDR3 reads TGTGCCTGGAGTTCGGGACTCAAAAACACTGAAGCTTTCTTT.

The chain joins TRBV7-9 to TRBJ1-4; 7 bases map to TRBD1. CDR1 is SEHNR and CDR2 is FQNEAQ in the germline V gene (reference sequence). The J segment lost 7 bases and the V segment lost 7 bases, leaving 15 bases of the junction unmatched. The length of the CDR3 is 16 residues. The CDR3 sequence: CASNNPEGARVEKLFF. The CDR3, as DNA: TGTGCCAGCAACAACCCTGAGGGGGCGCGGGTTGAAAAACTGTTTTTT.

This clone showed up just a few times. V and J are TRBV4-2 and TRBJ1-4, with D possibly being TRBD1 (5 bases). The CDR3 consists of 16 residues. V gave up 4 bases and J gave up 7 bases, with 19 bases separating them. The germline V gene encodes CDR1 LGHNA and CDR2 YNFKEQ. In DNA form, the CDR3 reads TGTGCCAGCAGCCCACGGTCCGGGACGGGGAGTGAAAAACTGTTTTTT. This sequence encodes CASSPRSGTGSEKLFF.

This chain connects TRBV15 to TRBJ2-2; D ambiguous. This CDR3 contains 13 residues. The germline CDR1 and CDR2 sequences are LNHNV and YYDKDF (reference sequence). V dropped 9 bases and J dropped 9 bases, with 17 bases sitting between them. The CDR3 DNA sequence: TGTGCCACATCTAGGCCTCCTGTAAGGGAGCTGTTTTTT. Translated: CATSRPPVRELFF.

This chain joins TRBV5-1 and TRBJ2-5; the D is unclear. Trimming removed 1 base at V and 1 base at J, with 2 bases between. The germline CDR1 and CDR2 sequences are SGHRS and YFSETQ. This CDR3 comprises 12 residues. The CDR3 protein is CASSLFQETQYF. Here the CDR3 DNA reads TGCGCCAGCAGCTTGTTCCAAGAGACCCAGTACTTC.

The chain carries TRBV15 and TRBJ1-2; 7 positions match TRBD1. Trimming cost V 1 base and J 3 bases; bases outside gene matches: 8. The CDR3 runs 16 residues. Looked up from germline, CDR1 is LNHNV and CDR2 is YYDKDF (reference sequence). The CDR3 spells CATSRAGRGQDYGYTF. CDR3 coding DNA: TGTGCCACCAGCAGAGCTGGAAGGGGGCAGGACTATGGCTACACCTTC.

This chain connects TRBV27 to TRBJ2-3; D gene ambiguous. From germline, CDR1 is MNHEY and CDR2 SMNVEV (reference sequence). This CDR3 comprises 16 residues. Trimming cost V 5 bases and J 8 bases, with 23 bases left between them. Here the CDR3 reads CASSRTIPIPPVTQYF. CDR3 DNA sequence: TGTGCCAGCAGTCGGACCATACCCATCCCCCCAGTTACGCAGTATTTT.

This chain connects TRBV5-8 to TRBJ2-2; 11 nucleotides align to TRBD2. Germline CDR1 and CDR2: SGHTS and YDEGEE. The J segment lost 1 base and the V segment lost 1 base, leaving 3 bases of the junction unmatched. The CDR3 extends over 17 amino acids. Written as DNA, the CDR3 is TGTGCCAGCAGCTTGCTGGGACTAGCGGAGAACACCGGGGAGCTGTTTTTT. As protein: CASSLLGLAENTGELFF.

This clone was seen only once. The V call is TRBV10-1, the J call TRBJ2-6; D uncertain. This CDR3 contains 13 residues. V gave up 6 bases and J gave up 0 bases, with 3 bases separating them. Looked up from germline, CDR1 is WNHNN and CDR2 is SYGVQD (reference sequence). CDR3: CASSYSGANVLTF. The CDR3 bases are TGCGCCAGCAGCTACTCTGGGGCCAACGTCCTGACTTTC.